This is a list of T cell receptor beta chains from one sample in a study of shared clonotypes between healthy human individuals. Sequencing was performed with immunoSEQ multiplex PCR; in TCRdb, only in-frame clones are kept and a portion is missing. The sample includes roughly 510,000 clones, over 60% seen only once; the top ten take about 12%. Sample: PBMCs. Receptors were obtained from a woman aged 40 to 50 in good health. Some clones in this sample may be carry-over from other donors' samples. Each CDR3 is given without its conserved first and last residue. Fields, in order: CDR3 protein, D gene, V gene. A D gene is named only where the DNA matches it firmly.

cdr3_aa: ASSTRGEETQY; d_call: .; v_call: TRBV13
cdr3_aa: ASSAGPALSEAF; d_call: .; v_call: TRBV7-9
cdr3_aa: ASRSDLPPYEQY; d_call: .; v_call: TRBV28
cdr3_aa: ASSLSRDTSYEQY; d_call: .; v_call: TRBV5-1
cdr3_aa: ASSDYPYSSYEQY; d_call: .; v_call: TRBV6-1
cdr3_aa: ASSLRGGRSAQY; d_call: .; v_call: TRBV27
cdr3_aa: ASSLARQAGGFETQY; d_call: TRBD2; v_call: TRBV5-1
cdr3_aa: ASSPRTSGNTGELF; d_call: TRBD2; v_call: TRBV7-3
cdr3_aa: ASSPSSWTGFGEQY; d_call: TRBD1; v_call: TRBV9
cdr3_aa: ASSQDRGVAGTSEGF; d_call: TRBD2; v_call: TRBV4-1
cdr3_aa: ASSELWGPEAGETKNIQY; d_call: .; v_call: TRBV6-1
cdr3_aa: ASQQGGVKQY; d_call: .; v_call: TRBV2
cdr3_aa: AIRPDPTDTQY; d_call: .; v_call: TRBV10-3
cdr3_aa: AGGLAGGNRYEQY; d_call: TRBD2; v_call: TRBV30
cdr3_aa: ASSLEGQGSTNEKLF; d_call: TRBD1; v_call: TRBV5-1
cdr3_aa: ASSLYRPSGDYEQY; d_call: TRBD2; v_call: TRBV28
cdr3_aa: ASSVEFGELF; d_call: .; v_call: TRBV9
cdr3_aa: ASSLRGILRGETQY; d_call: .; v_call: TRBV13
cdr3_aa: ASSLASGRLSGETQY; d_call: TRBD2; v_call: TRBV5-4
cdr3_aa: ASSLDGSSYNEQF; d_call: .; v_call: TRBV7-6
cdr3_aa: ASTPVETSTDTQY; d_call: .; v_call: TRBV28
cdr3_aa: ASSRTGEQF; d_call: TRBD1; v_call: TRBV28
cdr3_aa: ASSSGRSYNEQF; d_call: TRBD2; v_call: TRBV7-2
cdr3_aa: ATTDGGRSTDTQY; d_call: .; v_call: TRBV27
cdr3_aa: ASSPRGSRSGETQY; d_call: .; v_call: TRBV7-6
cdr3_aa: SVEDLGLAGEETQY; d_call: TRBD2; v_call: TRBV29-1
cdr3_aa: ASSFPDYEQY; d_call: .; v_call: TRBV5-4
cdr3_aa: ASSLYVGTSGTYEQY; d_call: TRBD2; v_call: TRBV28
cdr3_aa: ASSRGTSGRGSYEQY; d_call: TRBD2; v_call: TRBV5-1
cdr3_aa: ASSPHLNEQF; d_call: .; v_call: TRBV6-6
cdr3_aa: AWSGGTGGGYEQY; d_call: TRBD1; v_call: TRBV30
cdr3_aa: ASSPSRDRVGNEQF; d_call: TRBD1; v_call: TRBV7-3
cdr3_aa: ASSPLGGEDGYT; d_call: .; v_call: TRBV7-3
cdr3_aa: ASSRQGRSSEQY; d_call: TRBD1; v_call: TRBV19
cdr3_aa: ASSLDVVGNEKLF; d_call: .; v_call: TRBV4-2
cdr3_aa: ATSGRGRYQPQH; d_call: .; v_call: TRBV2
cdr3_aa: ASSEASSGNTIY; d_call: .; v_call: TRBV25-1
cdr3_aa: ATSRGDGGTDTQY; d_call: .; v_call: TRBV15
cdr3_aa: ASSLDQRGTGELF; d_call: TRBD2; v_call: TRBV7-9
cdr3_aa: ASRPLAGQETQY; d_call: TRBD2; v_call: TRBV2
cdr3_aa: ASSPHRLAGVSYNEQF; d_call: TRBD2; v_call: TRBV27
cdr3_aa: SVEIQGWPTEAF; d_call: .; v_call: TRBV29-1
cdr3_aa: ASGMRPLAGPEQF; d_call: TRBD2; v_call: TRBV11-2
cdr3_aa: ASKAGPSYNEQF; d_call: .; v_call: TRBV28
cdr3_aa: ASSFLPTGDEQY; d_call: TRBD1; v_call: TRBV28
cdr3_aa: ASSKVVSQETQY; d_call: .; v_call: TRBV21-1
cdr3_aa: ASSLSPLSGNTIY; d_call: .; v_call: TRBV7-9
cdr3_aa: ASSTRENTEAF; d_call: .; v_call: TRBV21-1
cdr3_aa: ASSLLSSTDTQY; d_call: .; v_call: TRBV19
cdr3_aa: ASSLVAVTDTQY; d_call: .; v_call: TRBV5-1
cdr3_aa: ASSPRAGVPHEQY; d_call: TRBD2; v_call: TRBV7-2
cdr3_aa: ASSLARTGSEKLF; d_call: TRBD1; v_call: TRBV28
cdr3_aa: ASSEYDGTNTGELF; d_call: .; v_call: TRBV25-1
cdr3_aa: ASSGMGADNQHQH; d_call: .; v_call: TRBV2
cdr3_aa: ASSQGSGRKLLNEQF; d_call: TRBD2; v_call: TRBV4-1